One sample yielded the 21 T cell receptor beta chains listed below, sequenced in a study of blood T cells in healthy people across ages. The authors ran a second PCR of 7 to 11 cycles using a sample-barcoded 5' primer and a J-beta primer mix. TCRdb analysed the 5' RACE reads with MiXCR anew, one entry per CDR3 protein. Of 1.5 million to 2 million distinct CDR3 sequences listed, roughly 49% were seen once; the top ten hold over 2%. Sequencing input: blood. Receptors were obtained from a woman aged 40 to 50 in good health.

CDR3 nucleotide sequence: TGTGCCAGCAGTTACCTCCGGACAGGACTTTCATGTCCCCTCCACTTT. It translates to CASSYLRTGLSCPLHF. The chain joins TRBV6-5 to TRBJ1-6, with 7 bases identical to TRBD1. This CDR3 has 16 amino acids. Germline V CDR1 and CDR2: MNHEY, SVGAGI. V gave up 2 bases and J gave up 13 bases; unmatched junction bases: 14.

This sequence joins TRBV2 and TRBJ1-5; tentatively, D is TRBD1 (6 bases). Between the trimmed V and J ends, which lost 5 bases and 3 bases, there was a span of 17 bases. This CDR3 has 16 amino acids. CDR1 and CDR2 from the germline V gene are SNHLY and FYNNEI. The CDR3 reads CASSLAGQTHNQPQHF. CDR3 DNA: TGTGCCAGCAGTTTGGCCGGACAGACCCACAATCAGCCCCAGCATTTT.

V usage is TRBV6-2 or TRBV6-3 and J usage is TRBJ2-7; no clear D gene. Deletions cut 5 bases from V and 3 bases from J, with 11 bases between. Germline CDR1 MNHEY, CDR2 SVGEGT. The CDR3 covers 13 residues. CDR3 region: CASSRRHLYEQYF. The CDR3 DNA reads as TGTGCCAGCAGTCGGAGACACCTCTACGAGCAGTACTTC.

This clonotype was seen only once. This chain connects TRBV4-1 to TRBJ1-2, with unresolved D. V lost 1 base to trimming and J lost 6 bases, with 9 bases between them. Germline CDR1 is MGHRA and CDR2 is YSYEKL. The CDR3 totals 13 residues. CDR3 in amino acids: CASSQVVEHGYTF. CDR3 nucleotide sequence: TGCGCCAGCAGCCAAGTGGTCGAACATGGCTACACCTTC.

This clonotype occurred a few times. The chain joins TRBV20-1 to TRBJ2-1; 9 positions agree with TRBD2. This CDR3 spans 16 amino acids. Trimming took 4 bases from V and 4 from J; bases not matched to a gene: 11. The V gene's germline CDR1 is DFQATT and CDR2 SNEGSKA (reference sequence). The CDR3 coding sequence is TGCAGTGCTATCTCGATTAGCGGGGGATTATACAATGAGCAGTTCTTC. It is translated as CSAISISGGLYNEQFF.

This rearrangement joins TRBV29-1 to TRBJ2-1, with D possibly matching TRBD2 (5 bases). Germline V gene data show CDR1 as SQVTM and CDR2 as ANQGSEA. Trimming took 3 bases from V and 0 from J, leaving 18 bases between them. The CDR3 is made up of 17 amino acids. CDR3 sequence reads: CSVDSIRPGSSYNEQFF. The CDR3 bases are TGCAGCGTTGATTCAATTCGTCCTGGGAGCTCCTACAATGAGCAGTTCTTC.

This clonotype was seen a few times. V gene TRBV20-1 combines with J gene TRBJ2-5, with TRBD2 matching over 9 bases. V shed 3 bases, J shed 5 bases, and the junction held 13 bases outside the gene matches. Germline-derived CDR1 and CDR2 are DFQATT and SNEGSKA (reference sequence). This CDR3 region has 16 residues. The CDR3 nucleotides are TGCAGTGCTAGTACAAGCGGGGGGCCCGGCCGGGAGACCCAGTACTTC. It translates to CSASTSGGPGRETQYF.

This clonotype was recorded a few times. This chain connects TRBV7-2 to TRBJ2-7; D uncertain. Deletions cut 5 bases from V and 3 bases from J, with 11 bases between. This CDR3 has 13 amino acids. Germline CDR1 reads SGHTA; CDR2 reads FQGNSA. The CDR3 sequence is CASSPRLHYEQYF. CDR3 bases: TGTGCCAGCAGCCCCCGACTTCACTACGAGCAGTACTTC.

This clonotype was counted a few times. The rearrangement uses TRBV12-3 or TRBV12-4 and TRBJ2-3; D unclear. This CDR3 contains 14 residues. V was shortened by 5 bases and J by 4 bases, with 13 bases between the two germline ends. The CDR3 sequence is CASSNTRASDTQYF. The CDR3 coding sequence is TGTGCCAGCAGTAATACCCGAGCCTCAGATACGCAGTATTTT.

The chain couples TRBV5-5 to TRBJ1-1; 9 bases align to TRBD1. The V segment lost 5 bases and the J segment 5 bases; nucleotides outside the gene matches: 7. The germline V gene encodes CDR1 SGHKS and CDR2 YYEKEE (reference sequence). This CDR3 region has 14 residues. The CDR3 nucleotides are TGTGCCAGCAGAAGCCGGGACAGGGATACTGAAGCTTTCTTT. Translating it yields CASRSRDRDTEAFF.

The V call is TRBV6-1, the J call TRBJ1-1; D not certain. The germline V gene has CDR1 MNHNS and CDR2 SASEGT. The V and J ends lost 3 bases and 4 bases respectively, with 21 bases between them. This CDR3 region has 17 residues. DNA for the CDR3: TGTGCCAGCAGTGACCACTTACGAAGGGTGTCAGGCACTGAAGCTTTCTTT. As protein: CASSDHLRRVSGTEAFF.

In this sample, this clonotype turned up a few times. The chain joins TRBV7-2 to TRBJ2-7; 9 bases align to TRBD1. Trimming cost V 4 bases and J 0 bases; bases outside gene matches: 4. The germline CDR1 and CDR2 sequences are SGHTA and FQGNSA. CDR3 length: 15 amino acids. Written as DNA, the CDR3 is TGTGCCAGCAGCTCTGACAGGGGGTTCTCCTACGAGCAGTACTTC. This codes for CASSSDRGFSYEQYF.

This chain uses TRBV29-1 with TRBJ2-7; the D is unclear. This CDR3 spans 14 amino acids. Germline V CDR1 and CDR2: SQVTM, ANQGSEA. The V end was cut by 2 bases, the J end by 3 bases, with 14 bases between. The DNA of the CDR3 is TGCAGCGTTGAACCCGACACGCCCAACTACGAGCAGTACTTC. This gives the protein CSVEPDTPNYEQYF.

The chain employs TRBV20-1 and TRBJ2-3, with TRBD2 identical over 7 bases. From germline, CDR1 is DFQATT and CDR2 SNEGSKA (reference sequence). CDR3 length equals 16 residues. J gave up 2 bases and V 0 bases, and 8 bases lay outside the gene matches. Written as DNA, the CDR3 is TGCAGTGCTAGAGATTCCCGCGGGAGAAACACAGATACGCAGTATTTT. Translation gives CSARDSRGRNTDTQYF.

This clonotype has more than one count but fewer than ten. This chain joins TRBV12-3 or TRBV12-4 and TRBJ2-3; maybe TRBD2 (6 bases). Trimming pared 8 bases from V and 7 bases from J, leaving 16 bases between. This CDR3 has 13 residues. As DNA, the CDR3 is TGTGCCAGCGGCAGGAGGGCGCCTTATACGCAGTATTTT. Protein product: CASGRRAPYTQYF.

This chain joins TRBV6-2 or TRBV6-3 and TRBJ2-1, with D possibly TRBD2 on 6 matching bases. CDR3 size: 13 residues. CDR1 MNHEY and CDR2 SVGEGT come from the germline V gene. V was cut by 5 bases and J by 9 bases, with 14 bases left in between. The CDR3 DNA is TGTGCCAGCAGTCCGGGGGTCCTAGGTGAGCAGTTCTTC. This sequence encodes CASSPGVLGEQFF.

The genes are TRBV28 and TRBJ2-3, with TRBD2 matching over 8 bases. Trimming removed 7 bases from V and 1 base from J; junction bases left unmatched: 10. The CDR3 is 16 amino acids. Germline CDR1 is MDHEN and CDR2 is SYDVKM. The CDR3 region is CASNQPRAGGTDTQYF. In DNA form, the CDR3 reads TGTGCCAGCAACCAGCCCCGAGCGGGGGGCACAGATACGCAGTATTTT.

The V and J genes are TRBV12-3 or TRBV12-4 and TRBJ1-1; 8 positions agree with TRBD1. The CDR3 covers 15 residues. J lost 4 bases, V lost 7 bases, and 11 bases had no gene match. CDR3 in DNA: TGTGCCAGCACCTACACGGACAGGGACGGCACTGAAGCTTTCTTT. This translates into CASTYTDRDGTEAFF.

V gene TRBV6-1 combines with J gene TRBJ2-7; 8 bases map to TRBD1. Germline V lookup: CDR1 MNHNS, CDR2 SASEGT. The CDR3 is made up of 15 amino acids. V dropped 6 bases and J dropped 0; count of bases not matched to a gene: 7. Written as DNA, the CDR3 is TGTGCCAGCAGAACGGGACAGGCGAGCTCCTACGAGCAGTACTTC. Amino acids: CASRTGQASSYEQYF.

V is TRBV5-1 and J is TRBJ1-5, with 7 bases fitting TRBD1. J gave up 0 bases and V 0 bases, and 6 bases lay outside the gene matches. The CDR3 has 17 amino acids. Germline V CDR1 and CDR2: SGHRS, YFSETQ. The CDR3 DNA reads TGCGCCAGCAGCTTGGAACCCCAGGGGGATAGCAATCAGCCCCAGCATTTT. Amino acid sequence: CASSLEPQGDSNQPQHF.

The chain employs TRBV27 and TRBJ2-7, with TRBD2 identical over 10 bases. Per the germline V gene, CDR1 is MNHEY and CDR2 is SMNVEV (reference sequence). This CDR3 has 14 residues. Trimming at V came to 5 bases and at J to 7 bases, leaving 8 bases not matched to a gene. Written as DNA, the CDR3 is TGTGCCAGCAGTATCACTAGCGGGGTATGGGAGCAGTACTTC. This encodes CASSITSGVWEQYF.